These T cell receptor beta chains were read from a single sample in a study of memory CD4+ T cells and cytomegalovirus serostatus. Assay: immunoSEQ multiplex PCR; the TCRdb copy retains only in-frame clones and omits some. The sample yields about 25,000 clones, approximately 75% seen once. The sequenced sample was memory CD4+ T cells from blood. These receptors were obtained from an adult in good health and CMV-seronegative. Each CDR3 is given with its conserved first and last residue. The D gene is left open where the match is weak. Size tells how often a clone was seen (once, few, many) or the class of an expanded clone, and some rows leave it out.

TRBJ2-3 | - | TRBV9 | - | CASSVATALLHTDTQYF | TGTGCCAGCAGCGTAGCAACAGCCCTACTTCACACAGATACGCAGTATTTT
TRBJ2-5 | - | TRBV29-1 | - | CSTRTEQTQYF | TGCAGCACAAGGACGGAACAGACCCAGTACTTC
TRBJ2-1 | - | TRBV7-8 | TRBD2 | CASSTSGSRYNEQFF | TGTGCCAGCAGCACCAGCGGGAGCCGCTACAATGAGCAGTTCTTC
TRBJ2-7 | - | TRBV9 | TRBD2 | CASSLGNSGGSYEQYF | TGTGCCAGCAGCCTCGGTAATAGCGGGGGTAGCTACGAGCAGTACTTC
TRBJ2-1 | - | TRBV18 | - | CASSPNRGGDEQFF | TGTGCCAGCTCACCTAACAGGGGAGGTGATGAGCAGTTCTTC
TRBJ2-1 | - | TRBV5-4 | TRBD2 | CASSFYLRTSGGAGWWFF | TGTGCCAGCAGCTTCTACCTGCGGACTAGCGGGGGGGCTGGGTGGTGGTTCTTC
TRBJ2-7 | - | TRBV7-9 | - | CASSFRIGEQYF | TGTGCCAGCAGCTTTCGGATTGGCGAGCAGTACTTC
TRBJ1-4 | - | TRBV7-9 | - | CASSSRMEKLFF | TGTGCCAGCAGCTCGCGAATGGAAAAACTGTTTTTT
TRBJ2-6 | - | TRBV18 | TRBD2 | CASSPLTGGGSGANVLTF | TGTGCCAGCTCACCACTGACGGGAGGGGGATCTGGGGCCAACGTCCTGACTTTC
TRBJ2-3 | - | TRBV4-1 | TRBD1 | CANSPDRERADTQYF | TGCGCCAACAGCCCGGACAGGGAGCGGGCAGATACGCAGTATTTT
TRBJ1-1 | few | TRBV5-1 | - | CASSLAGGSVNTEAFF | TGCGCCAGCAGCTTGGCCGGGGGCAGCGTGAACACTGAAGCTTTCTTT
TRBJ1-4 | - | TRBV2 | - | CASRVNRVPYNEKLFF | TGTGCCAGCAGGGTTAACAGGGTCCCATATAATGAAAAACTGTTTTTT
TRBJ2-7 | - | TRBV27 | - | CASSLSPRGGYEQYF | TGTGCCAGCAGTTTATCGCCTAGGGGGGGGTACGAGCAGTACTTC
TRBJ2-7 | - | TRBV7-3 | TRBD1 | CASSSGTDYEQYF | TGTGCCAGCAGCTCCGGGACAGACTACGAGCAGTACTTC
TRBJ1-5 | few | TRBV18 | - | CASSPATNQPQHF | TGTGCCAGCTCACCTGCGACCAATCAGCCCCAGCATTTT
TRBJ1-2 | - | TRBV28 | TRBD1 | CASRNRGSNYGYTF | TGTGCCAGCAGGAACAGGGGGTCTAACTATGGCTACACCTTC
TRBJ1-5 | - | TRBV10-2 | - | CASSDVQGTSQPQHF | TGCGCCAGCAGCGACGTACAGGGTACGAGTCAGCCCCAGCATTTT
TRBJ1-5 | few | TRBV30 | - | CAWSGIGLAGQPQHF | TGTGCCTGGAGTGGCATTGGCTTAGCGGGGCAGCCCCAGCATTTT
TRBJ2-2 | - | TRBV9 | - | CASSVAPNTGELFF | TGTGCCAGCAGCGTAGCCCCGAACACCGGGGAGCTGTTTTTT
TRBJ1-1 | - | TRBV7-2 | TRBD1 | CASQQGAAGAFF | TGTGCCAGCCAACAGGGGGCGGCCGGCGCTTTCTTT
TRBJ1-5 | - | TRBV6-6 | - | CASSSQGPEQPQHF | TGTGCCAGCAGTTCACAGGGTCCGGAACAGCCCCAGCATTTT
TRBJ1-5 | - | TRBV6-6 | TRBD1 | CASSYRLGQGFPPQHF | TGTGCCAGCAGTTACCGGCTAGGACAGGGTTTTCCGCCCCAGCATTTT
TRBJ1-1 | - | TRBV7-9 | - | CASSHGRGKAFF | TGTGCCAGCAGTCACGGACGGGGAAAAGCTTTCTTT
TRBJ1-5 | - | TRBV18 | - | CASSPRIRGEDSNQPQHF | TGTGCCAGCTCACCAAGAATAAGAGGGGAGGATAGCAATCAGCCCCAGCATTTT
TRBJ2-7 | - | TRBV5-4 | TRBD2 | CASSRTSATYEQYF | TGTGCCAGCAGCCGGACTAGCGCGACCTACGAGCAGTACTTC
TRBJ2-7 | - | TRBV4-3 | TRBD2 | CASSQDLGLAGREQYF | TGCGCCAGCAGCCAAGATTTAGGACTAGCGGGCCGGGAGCAGTACTTC
TRBJ2-2 | - | TRBV7-3 | - | CASDQGFGTGELFF | TGTGCCAGCGACCAGGGCTTCGGGACCGGGGAGCTGTTTTTT
TRBJ2-7 | - | TRBV6-1 | TRBD2 | CASSARTSGRYEQYF | TGTGCCAGCAGCGCCCGGACTAGCGGGAGATACGAGCAGTACTTC
TRBJ1-2 | - | TRBV14 | - | CASSQVGAGGYTF | TGTGCCAGCAGCCAAGTGGGGGCGGGTGGCTACACCTTC
TRBJ1-3 | - | TRBV28 | TRBD1 | CASSNRQGARDTIYF | TGTGCCAGCAGTAATCGACAGGGGGCGCGGGACACCATATATTTT
TRBJ1-5 | - | TRBV7-9 | TRBD1 | CASSCEETGKVAVSQPQHF | TGTGCCAGCAGCTGCGAGGAGACAGGGAAGGTGGCGGTCAGTCAGCCCCAGCATTTT
TRBJ2-7 | - | TRBV6-5 | - | CASSYSAGGTTYEQYF | TGTGCCAGCAGTTACTCAGCCGGAGGGACGACCTACGAGCAGTACTTC
TRBJ2-6 | once | TRBV7-2 | - | CASSLDLSGANVLTF | TGTGCCAGCAGCTTGGACCTCTCTGGGGCCAACGTCCTGACTTTC
TRBJ2-7 | - | TRBV19 | - | CASRDGGLGSYEQYF | TGTGCCAGTAGGGACGGGGGGCTTGGAAGCTACGAGCAGTACTTC
TRBJ2-3 | - | TRBV7-2 | - | CASSLAVTDTQYF | TGTGCCAGCAGCTTAGCAGTCACAGATACGCAGTATTTT
TRBJ1-1 | - | TRBV5-4 | - | CASSPLGGGRGTEAFF | TGTGCCAGCAGCCCATTGGGGGGGGGTAGGGGCACTGAAGCTTTCTTT
TRBJ2-3 | - | TRBV6-4 | - | CASSFSGGTDTQYF | TGTGCCAGCAGCTTCTCTGGGGGTACAGATACGCAGTATTTT
TRBJ1-5 | - | TRBV6-6 | - | CASSLSPTGRDQPQHF | TGTGCCAGCAGTCTTTCGCCGACAGGCAGGGATCAGCCCCAGCATTTT
TRBJ1-6 | - | TRBV30 | TRBD1 | CAWSSGTGGSYNSPLHF | TGTGCCTGGAGCTCCGGGACAGGGGGCTCCTATAATTCACCCCTCCACTTT
TRBJ2-2 | - | TRBV19 | - | CASSIGTVNTGELFF | TGTGCCAGTAGTATAGGTACAGTGAACACCGGGGAGCTGTTTTTT
TRBJ2-7 | - | TRBV4-3 | - | CASSPPSEGLSIYEQYF | TGCGCCAGCAGCCCCCCTTCCGAGGGACTTTCCATATACGAGCAGTACTTC
TRBJ1-2 | - | TRBV23-1 | TRBD1 | CASRKQGSDYGYTF | TGCGCCAGCAGGAAACAGGGGTCCGACTATGGCTACACCTTC
TRBJ2-3 | - | TRBV7-2 | TRBD2 | CASSWTRTSTDTQYF | TGTGCCAGCAGCTGGACTAGAACTAGCACAGATACGCAGTATTTT
TRBJ1-4 | - | TRBV28 | - | CASRGGVNEKLFF | TGTGCCAGCAGGGGTGGGGTTAATGAAAAACTGTTTTTT
TRBJ1-2 | few | TRBV5-4 | - | CASSLVDGSLRGYTF | TGTGCCAGCAGCTTGGTGGACGGGTCCCTCAGGGGCTACACCTTC
TRBJ1-1 | - | TRBV11-2 | - | CASSLARGRMNTEAFF | TGTGCCAGCAGCTTAGCAAGGGGACGTATGAACACTGAAGCTTTCTTT
TRBJ1-4 | - | TRBV2 | - | CASSEAYEKLFF | TGTGCCAGCAGTGAAGCGTATGAAAAACTGTTTTTT
TRBJ2-1 | - | TRBV2 | - | CASRGDLGADVFF | TGTGCCAGCAGGGGGGACTTGGGCGCCGATGTGTTCTTC